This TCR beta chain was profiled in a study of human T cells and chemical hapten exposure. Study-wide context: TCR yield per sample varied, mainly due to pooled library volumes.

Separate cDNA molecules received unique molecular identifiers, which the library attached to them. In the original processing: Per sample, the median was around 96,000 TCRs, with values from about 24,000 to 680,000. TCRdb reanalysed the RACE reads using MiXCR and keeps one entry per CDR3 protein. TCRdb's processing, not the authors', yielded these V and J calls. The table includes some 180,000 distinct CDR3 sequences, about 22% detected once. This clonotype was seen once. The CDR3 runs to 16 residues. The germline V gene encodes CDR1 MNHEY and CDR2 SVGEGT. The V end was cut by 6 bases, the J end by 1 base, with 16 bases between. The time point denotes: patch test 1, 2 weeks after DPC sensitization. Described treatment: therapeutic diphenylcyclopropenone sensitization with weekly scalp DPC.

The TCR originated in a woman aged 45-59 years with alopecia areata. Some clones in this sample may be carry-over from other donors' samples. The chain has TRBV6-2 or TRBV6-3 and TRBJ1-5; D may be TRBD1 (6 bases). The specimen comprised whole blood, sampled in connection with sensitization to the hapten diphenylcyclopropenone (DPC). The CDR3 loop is CASRHGGGISNQPQHF. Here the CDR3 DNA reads TGTGCCAGCAGACACGGGGGGGGCATAAGCAATCAGCCCCAGCATTTT.